The following is a T cell receptor (beta chain) sequence with its context. The data were taken from a study of metastatic and nonmetastatic thyroid tumors. Overall study context: The comparison covered peripheral blood and tumor or nodule tissue in malignant and benign thyroid patients.

The V and J ends lost 6 bases and 5 bases, in that order; junction bases with no gene match: 7. Germline loops: CDR1 LGHDT, CDR2 YNNKEL (reference sequence). The CDR3 is made up of 14 amino acids. Source study methods: Construction of a distant-metastasis classifier for papillary thyroid cancer relied on CDR3 differences across clinicopathological groups. Through MiXCR, TCRdb re-clonotyped the PCR reads. In this record, the V and J calls reflect TCRdb's handling and not the investigators' own analysis. Of about 24,000 clones in the sample, approximately 24% are singletons; the top ten hold around 12%. Thyroid surgery had not been preceded by any treatment in any patient.

This clonotype was sampled from a male donor with papillary thyroid cancer or a benign thyroid nodule (not recorded which). Some clones in this sample may be carry-over from other donors' samples. This chain uses TRBV3-1 with TRBJ2-5; TRBD1 matches 9 bases. The sequencing input was tumor tissue. This chain's CDR3 is CASSRTGVVETQYF. For the CDR3, the DNA is TGTGCCAGCAGTCGGACAGGGGTAGTGGAGACCCAGTACTTC.